This T cell receptor (beta chain) stems from a study of blood T cell repertoires in COVID-19. On the study more broadly: Specimens from acute and convalescent COVID-19 originated in the United States, Italy and Spain. Sources were T cells, B-cell-depleted T cells, or PBMCs; the material itself was cDNA or gDNA.

After removal of 5 bases from V and 4 bases from J, the junction contained 19 bases not matched to a gene. The length of the CDR3 is 18 residues. Germline values: CDR1 GTSNPN, CDR2 SVGIG (reference sequence). In the original analysis: Estimation of nucleated cell counts was performed using reference gene primer amplification. TCRdb keeps only in-frame clones here, not all; method: immunoSEQ multiplex PCR. V, J and clone size derive from that table, while D and trimming were established from the DNA sequence. The sample carries 80,000 or so clones, 70% to 90% recorded once. Source material: peripheral blood. The receptor comes from a woman aged 55 to 70 with acute or convalescent COVID-19. J is TRBJ1-2 and V is TRBV30, with 10 bases that match TRBD1. In DNA, the CDR3 is TGTGCCTGGGCCCCCCCTCCCGGGACAGGGGCCGCCCTCTATGGCTACACCTTC. Its protein product is CAWAPPPGTGAALYGYTF.